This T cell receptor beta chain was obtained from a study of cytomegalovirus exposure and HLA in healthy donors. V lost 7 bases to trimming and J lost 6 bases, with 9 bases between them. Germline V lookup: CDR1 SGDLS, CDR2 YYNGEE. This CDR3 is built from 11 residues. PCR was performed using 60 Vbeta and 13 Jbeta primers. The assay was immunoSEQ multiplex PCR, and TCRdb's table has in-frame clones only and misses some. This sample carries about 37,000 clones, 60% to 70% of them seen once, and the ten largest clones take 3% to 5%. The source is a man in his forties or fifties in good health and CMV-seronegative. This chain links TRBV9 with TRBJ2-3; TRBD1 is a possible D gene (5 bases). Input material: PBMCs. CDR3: CASGAGDTQYF. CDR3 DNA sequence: TGTGCCAGCGGGGCAGGTGATACGCAGTATTTT.